Presented here are 17 T cell receptor beta chains from one specimen sequenced in a study of T cell responses to AZD1222 COVID-19 vaccine. This table comes from immunoSEQ multiplex PCR, and its TCRdb copy is limited to in-frame clones, with some not included. The top ten hold roughly a fifth of the sample, which has tens of thousands of clones, 85% seen once. The source was peripheral blood, collected on day 0 of AZD1222 vaccination. The receptors come from an adult in good health.

This sequence joins TRBV27 and TRBJ1-6, with 8 bases aligning to TRBD1. The CDR3 sequence is 15 residues long. The V segment lost 6 bases and the J segment 7 bases; nucleotides outside the gene matches: 8. Germline V gene sequence: CDR1 MNHEY, CDR2 SMNVEV (reference sequence). The CDR3 DNA sequence: TGTGCCAGCAGCTCCCTCACAGGGGGAAATTCACCCCTCCACTTT. Its protein product is CASSSLTGGNSPLHF.

The chain joins TRBV24-1 to TRBJ2-2; tentatively, D is TRBD1 or TRBD2 (5 bases each). The germline gives CDR1 KGHDR, CDR2 SFDVKD. The ends were cut back, 10 bases at V and 4 bases at J, with 12 bases in the middle. The CDR3 is 13 residues long. CDR3 sequence reads: CATRDGSTGELFF. Written as DNA, the CDR3 is TGTGCCACAAGGGACGGGTCCACCGGGGAGCTGTTTTTT.

CDR3 sequence: CASSLSVTGELFF. The CDR3 DNA sequence: TGTGCCAGCAGTTTATCAGTTACCGGGGAGCTGTTTTTT. The chain couples TRBV27 to TRBJ2-2; D call uncertain. Trimming took off 0 bases at V and 5 bases at J, with 4 bases between the two ends. CDR3 length: 13 amino acids. Germline CDR1 reads MNHEY; CDR2 reads SMNVEV (reference sequence).

The rearrangement links TRBV5-1 to TRBJ2-1; D is undetermined. Germline values: CDR1 SGHRS, CDR2 YFSETQ. The CDR3 is 15 residues long. Trimming stripped 4 bases from V and 10 bases from J, with 21 bases between. Here the CDR3 DNA reads TGCGCCAGCAGCAGGAGAGTTTCCGCGGAACTGGAGCAGTTCTTC. Its protein is CASSRRVSAELEQFF.

This clone was recorded once. V and J are TRBV25-1 and TRBJ2-3; TRBD2 might be the D (7 bases). Trimming cost V 3 bases and J 4 bases, with 17 bases left between them. CDR3 length: 16 amino acids. Germline V lookup: CDR1 MGHDK, CDR2 SYGVNS. The CDR3 spells CASSDIGPGGPDTQYF. CDR3 coding DNA: TGTGCCAGCAGTGATATTGGGCCGGGGGGCCCAGATACGCAGTATTTT.

The chain is built from TRBV7-9 and TRBJ1-6; possible D gene TRBD1, 5 bases. This CDR3 contains 15 residues. Germline assignment: CDR1 SEHNR and CDR2 FQNEAQ (reference sequence). The V and J ends lost 0 bases and 9 bases respectively, with 12 bases between them. The CDR3 reads CASSLAGTDISPLHF. In nucleotides, the CDR3 is TGTGCCAGCAGCTTAGCTGGGACGGACATTTCACCCCTCCACTTT. The full variable domain, completed using reference TRBV7-9 and TRBJ1-6, is DTGVSQNPRHKITKRGQNVTFRCDPISEHNRLYWYRQTLGQGPEFLTYFQNEAQLEKSRLLSDRFSAERPKGSFSTLEIQRTEQGDSAMYLCASSLAGTDISPLHFGNGTRLTVT.

The CDR3 here is CASSRDVSSYNEQFF. The CDR3 bases are TGTGCCAGCAGCCGCGACGTGAGCTCCTACAATGAGCAGTTCTTC. The rearrangement links TRBV28 to TRBJ2-1; D not certain. The length of the CDR3 is 15 residues. V was clipped by 6 bases and J by 0 bases, with 12 bases between them. The germline V gene has CDR1 MDHEN and CDR2 SYDVKM.

The chain has TRBV28 and TRBJ2-2, with 8 bases fitting TRBD1. V shed 7 bases and J 3 bases; nucleotides not matched to a gene: 10. Germline V gene data show CDR1 as MDHEN and CDR2 as SYDVKM. The CDR3 consists of 16 residues. In DNA, the CDR3 is TGTGCCAGCACCAAAAGACAGGGGCGGGACACCGGGGAGCTGTTTTTT. This gives the protein CASTKRQGRDTGELFF.

This clone has just a few counts. Other nucleotide sequences in the sample specify the same CDR3. The V call is TRBV7-2, the J call TRBJ1-1; no clear D gene. The CDR3 contains 13 residues. The V gene's germline CDR1 is SGHTA and CDR2 FQGNSA. Trimming took 3 bases from V and 1 from J, leaving 6 bases between them. CDR3 sequence: CASSLSGNTEAFF. The CDR3 bases are TGTGCCAGCAGCTTGTCGGGGAACACTGAAGCTTTCTTT.

The chain has TRBV5-1 and TRBJ2-2, with D possibly TRBD1 on 5 matching bases. There are 13 residues in the CDR3. Germline assignment: CDR1 SGHRS and CDR2 YFSETQ. The V and J ends lost 4 bases and 7 bases respectively, with 11 bases between them. The DNA for the CDR3 is TGCGCCAGCAGCGTAGACCAGGGCGGGGAGCTGTTTTTT. This translates into CASSVDQGGELFF. Complete variable domain (other parts from reference TRBV5-1 and TRBJ2-2): KAGVTQTPRYLIKTRGQQVTLSCSPISGHRSVSWYQQTPGQGLQFLFEYFSETQRNKGNFPGRFSGRQFSNSRSEMNVSTLELGDSALYLCASSVDQGGELFFGEGSRLTVL.

Comment on this clone: Distinct nucleotide sequences in the sample also encode this CDR3. The chain links TRBV5-1 to TRBJ2-3; D gene unclear. Trimming shortened V by 0 bases and J by 5 bases, and 4 bases separated the two germline ends. Germline V lookup: CDR1 SGHRS, CDR2 YFSETQ. CDR3 length: 12 residues. CDR3 in amino acids: CASSLVGDTQYF. The CDR3 DNA sequence: TGCGCCAGCAGCTTGGTAGGAGATACGCAGTATTTT.

The chain combines TRBV6-5 with TRBJ1-6; D call uncertain. The CDR3 extends over 14 amino acids. Germline lookup yields CDR1 MNHEY and CDR2 SVGAGI. The V end was cut by 2 bases, the J end by 5 bases, with 7 bases between. The CDR3 DNA sequence: TGTGCCAGCAGTTACGGTCGGAATAATTCACCCCTCCACTTT. This gives the protein CASSYGRNNSPLHF.

This rearrangement joins TRBV6-5 to TRBJ2-7; D might be TRBD1 (5 bases). The germline gives CDR1 MNHEY, CDR2 SVGAGI. The CDR3 sequence is 15 residues long. The germline V and J ends were trimmed by 2 bases and 2 bases, with 13 bases remaining between them. In DNA, the CDR3 is TGTGCCAGCAGTTACCCGACCGGACAAGCCTACGAGCAGTACTTC. Encoded protein: CASSYPTGQAYEQYF.

The chain employs TRBV4-1 and TRBJ2-5, with D perhaps matching TRBD1 (5 bases). Trimming stripped 0 bases from V and 5 bases from J, with 13 bases between. Germline V gives CDR1 MGHRA, CDR2 YSYEKL. The CDR3 runs 15 residues. The CDR3 DNA sequence: TGCGCCAGCAGCCAAGATGGGGCTAGTTGGGAGACCCAGTACTTC. It specifies CASSQDGASWETQYF.

The CDR3, as DNA: TGTGCCAGCAGGAAACAGGGGGGCAATCAGCCCCAGCATTTT. Translated, it gives CASRKQGGNQPQHF. The chain recombines TRBV2 with TRBJ1-5; 8 bases map to TRBD1. Trimming cost V 6 bases and J 2 bases; bases outside gene matches: 3. The length of the CDR3 is 14 residues. Germline V gene sequence: CDR1 SNHLY, CDR2 FYNNEI.

The rearrangement joins TRBV4-1 to TRBJ1-2; 7 bases match TRBD1. The CDR3 is 13 residues long. Germline CDR1 reads MGHRA; CDR2 reads YSYEKL. The junction had 6 bases not matched to a gene; V was cut back by 6 bases and J by 5 bases. The CDR3 here is CASSRDREYGYTF. DNA for the CDR3: TGCGCCAGCAGTAGGGACAGAGAATATGGCTACACCTTC.

The chain uses TRBV6-5 and TRBJ2-5; D is undetermined. Germline values: CDR1 MNHEY, CDR2 SVGAGI. V shed 5 bases and J shed 5 bases, with 6 bases lying between them. The length of the CDR3 is 11 residues. The CDR3 coding sequence is TGTGCCAGCAGTCCCTTGGAGACCCAGTACTTC. Its protein product is CASSPLETQYF.